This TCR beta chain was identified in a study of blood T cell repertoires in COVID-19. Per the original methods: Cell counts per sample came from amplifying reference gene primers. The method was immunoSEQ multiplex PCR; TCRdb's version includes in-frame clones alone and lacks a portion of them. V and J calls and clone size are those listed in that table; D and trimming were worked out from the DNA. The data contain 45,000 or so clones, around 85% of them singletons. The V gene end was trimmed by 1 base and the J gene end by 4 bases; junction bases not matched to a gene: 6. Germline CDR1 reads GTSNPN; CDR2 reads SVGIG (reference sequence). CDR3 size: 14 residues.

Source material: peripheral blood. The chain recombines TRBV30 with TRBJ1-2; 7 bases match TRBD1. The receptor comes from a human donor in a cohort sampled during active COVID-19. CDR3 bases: TGTGCCTGGAGTGCCCAAACAGGGGTCTATGGCTACACCTTC. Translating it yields CAWSAQTGVYGYTF.